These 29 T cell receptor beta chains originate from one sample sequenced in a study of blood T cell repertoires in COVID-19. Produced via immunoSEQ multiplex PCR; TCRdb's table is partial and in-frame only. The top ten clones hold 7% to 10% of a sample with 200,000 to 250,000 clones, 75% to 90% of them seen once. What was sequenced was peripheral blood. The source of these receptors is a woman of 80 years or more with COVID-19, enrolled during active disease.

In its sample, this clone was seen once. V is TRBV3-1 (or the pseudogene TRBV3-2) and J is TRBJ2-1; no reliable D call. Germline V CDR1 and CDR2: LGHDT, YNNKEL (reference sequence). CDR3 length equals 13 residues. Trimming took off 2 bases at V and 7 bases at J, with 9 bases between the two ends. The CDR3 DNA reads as TGTGCCAGCAGCCAACTCGGTCCGAATGAGCAGTTCTTC. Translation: CASSQLGPNEQFF.

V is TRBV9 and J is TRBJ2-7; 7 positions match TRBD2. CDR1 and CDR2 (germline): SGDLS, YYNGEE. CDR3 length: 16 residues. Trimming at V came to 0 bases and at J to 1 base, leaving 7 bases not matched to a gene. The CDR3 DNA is TGTGCCAGCAGCGTAGAGGCTAGCGGCCCTTCCTACGAGCAGTACTTC. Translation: CASSVEASGPSYEQYF.

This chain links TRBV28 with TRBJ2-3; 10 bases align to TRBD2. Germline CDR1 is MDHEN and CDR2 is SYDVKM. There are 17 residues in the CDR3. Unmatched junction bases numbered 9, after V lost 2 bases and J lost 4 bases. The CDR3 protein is CASSLIQLAGVADTQYF. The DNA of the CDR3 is TGTGCCAGCAGTTTAATCCAGCTAGCGGGAGTCGCAGATACGCAGTATTTT.

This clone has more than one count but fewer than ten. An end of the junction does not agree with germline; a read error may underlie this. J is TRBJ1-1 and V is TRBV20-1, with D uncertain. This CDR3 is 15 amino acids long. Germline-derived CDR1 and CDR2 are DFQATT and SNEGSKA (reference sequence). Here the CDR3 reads CSASRNTAGNTEAFF. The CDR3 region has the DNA TGCAGCGCTAGTAGGAACACAGCGGGGAACACTGAAGCTTTCTTT.

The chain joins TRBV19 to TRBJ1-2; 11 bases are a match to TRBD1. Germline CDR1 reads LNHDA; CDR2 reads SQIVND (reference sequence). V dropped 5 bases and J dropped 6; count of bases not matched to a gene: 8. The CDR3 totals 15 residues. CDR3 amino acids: CASSEQDRGLDGYTF. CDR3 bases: TGTGCCAGTAGTGAACAGGACAGGGGGCTGGATGGCTACACCTTC.

This CDR3 is CASSLPGAGPGAIQYF. CDR3 sequence (DNA): TGTGCCAGCAGCTTGCCGGGTGCAGGGCCAGGGGCCATTCAGTACTTC. The genes are TRBV5-4 and TRBJ2-4; tentative D call: TRBD1 (6 bases). From germline, CDR1 is SGHNT and CDR2 YYREEE (reference sequence). The CDR3 spans 16 residues. V lost 1 base to trimming and J lost 9 bases, with 20 bases between them.

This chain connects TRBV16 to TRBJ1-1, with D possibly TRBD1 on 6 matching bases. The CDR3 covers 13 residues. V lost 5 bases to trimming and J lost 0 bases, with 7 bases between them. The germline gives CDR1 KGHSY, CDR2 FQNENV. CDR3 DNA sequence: TGTGCCAGCAGCGGACAGTTGAACACTGAAGCTTTCTTT. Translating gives CASSGQLNTEAFF.

CDR3 sequence: CASSLGTSFNYGYTF. As DNA, the CDR3 is TGCGCCAGCAGCTTGGGGACATCTTTCAACTATGGCTACACCTTC. This rearrangement joins TRBV5-1 to TRBJ1-2, with a possible D match to TRBD1 (5 bases). V was cut by 0 bases and J by 2 bases, with 11 bases left in between. CDR1 is SGHRS, CDR2 YFSETQ, per germline. CDR3 length: 15 amino acids.

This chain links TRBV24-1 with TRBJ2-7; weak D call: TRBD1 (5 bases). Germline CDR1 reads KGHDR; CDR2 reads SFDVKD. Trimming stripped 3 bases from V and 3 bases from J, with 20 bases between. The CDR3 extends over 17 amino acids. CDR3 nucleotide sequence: TGTGCCACCAGTGATCCCGTAGACCAGGGATGGCACTACGAGCAGTACTTC. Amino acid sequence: CATSDPVDQGWHYEQYF.

CDR3 sequence (DNA): TGCGCCAGGCGAAGGACAGGGAGCAATCAGCCCCAGCATTTT. Protein: CARRRTGSNQPQHF. The chain recombines TRBV5-1 with TRBJ1-5; 8 positions match TRBD1. Germline V gene sequence: CDR1 SGHRS, CDR2 YFSETQ. V shed 8 bases, J shed 1 base, and the junction held 5 bases outside the gene matches. This CDR3 comprises 14 residues.

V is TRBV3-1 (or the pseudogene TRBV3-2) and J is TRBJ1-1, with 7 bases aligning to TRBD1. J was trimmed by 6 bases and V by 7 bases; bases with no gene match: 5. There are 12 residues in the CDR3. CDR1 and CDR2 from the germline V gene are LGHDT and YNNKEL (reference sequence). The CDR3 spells CASKAGGSEAFF. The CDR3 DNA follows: TGTGCCAGCAAGGCAGGGGGGTCTGAAGCTTTCTTT.

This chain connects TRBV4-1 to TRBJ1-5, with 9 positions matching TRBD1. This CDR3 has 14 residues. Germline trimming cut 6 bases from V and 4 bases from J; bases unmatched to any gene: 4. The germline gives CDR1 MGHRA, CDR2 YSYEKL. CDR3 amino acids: CASRGQGVNQPQHF. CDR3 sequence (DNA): TGCGCCAGCAGGGGACAGGGCGTAAATCAGCCCCAGCATTTT.

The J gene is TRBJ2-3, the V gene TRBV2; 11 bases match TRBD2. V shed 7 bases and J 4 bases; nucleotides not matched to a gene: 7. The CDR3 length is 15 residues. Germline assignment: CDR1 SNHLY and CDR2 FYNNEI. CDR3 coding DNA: TGTGCCAGCAAAGGGACTAGCGGACCCGCAGATACGCAGTATTTT. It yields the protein CASKGTSGPADTQYF.

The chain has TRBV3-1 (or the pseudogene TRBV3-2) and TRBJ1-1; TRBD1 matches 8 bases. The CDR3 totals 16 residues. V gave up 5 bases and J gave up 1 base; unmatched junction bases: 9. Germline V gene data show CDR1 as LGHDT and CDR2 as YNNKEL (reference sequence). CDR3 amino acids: CASSSYRGKGNTEAFF. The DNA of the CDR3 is TGTGCCAGCAGCAGTTACAGGGGGAAGGGGAACACTGAAGCTTTCTTT.

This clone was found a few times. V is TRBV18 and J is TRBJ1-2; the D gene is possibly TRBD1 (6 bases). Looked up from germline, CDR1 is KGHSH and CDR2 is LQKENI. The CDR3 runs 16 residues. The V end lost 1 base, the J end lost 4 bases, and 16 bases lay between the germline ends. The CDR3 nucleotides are TGTGCCAGCTCACCACTTACTTCGGGACACCTCTATGGCTACACCTTC. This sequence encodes CASSPLTSGHLYGYTF.

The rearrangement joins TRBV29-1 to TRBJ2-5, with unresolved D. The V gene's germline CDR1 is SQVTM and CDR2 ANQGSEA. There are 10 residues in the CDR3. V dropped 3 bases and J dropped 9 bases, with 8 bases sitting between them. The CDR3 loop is CSVESRPQYF. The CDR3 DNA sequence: TGCAGCGTTGAGAGCAGGCCCCAGTACTTC.

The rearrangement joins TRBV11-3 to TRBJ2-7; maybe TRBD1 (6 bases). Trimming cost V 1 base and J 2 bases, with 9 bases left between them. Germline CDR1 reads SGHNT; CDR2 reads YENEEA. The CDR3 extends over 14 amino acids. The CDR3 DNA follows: TGTGCCAGCAGCTTAGGAGGGGGAGCCTACGAGCAGTACTTC. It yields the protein CASSLGGGAYEQYF.

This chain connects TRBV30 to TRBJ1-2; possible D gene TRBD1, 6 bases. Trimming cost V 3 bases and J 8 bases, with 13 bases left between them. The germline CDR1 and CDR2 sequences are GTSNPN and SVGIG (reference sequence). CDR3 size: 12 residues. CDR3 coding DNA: TGTGCCTGGAGCCGGGGGGCCGGGGGCTACACCTTC. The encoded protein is CAWSRGAGGYTF. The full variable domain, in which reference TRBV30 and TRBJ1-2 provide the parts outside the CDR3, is SQTIHQWPATLVQPVGSPLSLECTVEGTSNPNLYWYRQAAGRGLQLLFYSVGIGQISSEVPQNLSASRPQDRQFILSSKKLLLSDSGFYLCAWSRGAGGYTFGSGTRLTVV.

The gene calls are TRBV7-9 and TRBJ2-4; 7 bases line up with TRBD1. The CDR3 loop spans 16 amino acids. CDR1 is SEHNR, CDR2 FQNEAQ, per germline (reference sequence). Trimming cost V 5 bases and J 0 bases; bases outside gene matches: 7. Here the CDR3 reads CASSPRDSLAKNIQYF. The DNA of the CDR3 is TGTGCCAGCAGCCCTCGGGACAGCCTAGCCAAAAACATTCAGTACTTC. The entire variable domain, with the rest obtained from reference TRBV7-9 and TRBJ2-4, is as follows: DTGVSQNPRHKITKRGQNVTFRCDPISEHNRLYWYRQTLGQGPEFLTYFQNEAQLEKSRLLSDRFSAERPKGSFSTLEIQRTEQGDSAMYLCASSPRDSLAKNIQYFGAGTRLSVL.

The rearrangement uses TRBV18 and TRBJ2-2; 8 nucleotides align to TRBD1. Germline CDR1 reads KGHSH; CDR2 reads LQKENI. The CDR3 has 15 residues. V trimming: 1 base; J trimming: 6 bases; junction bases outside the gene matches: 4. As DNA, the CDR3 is TGTGCCAGCTCACCACGGACAGGGATAGCCGGGGAGCTGTTTTTT. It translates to CASSPRTGIAGELFF. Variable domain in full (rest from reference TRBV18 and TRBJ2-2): NAGVMQNPRHLVRRRGQEARLRCSPMKGHSHVYWYRQLPEEGLKFMVYLQKENIIDESGMPKERFSAEFPKEGPSILRIQQVVRGDSAAYFCASSPRTGIAGELFFGEGSRLTVL.

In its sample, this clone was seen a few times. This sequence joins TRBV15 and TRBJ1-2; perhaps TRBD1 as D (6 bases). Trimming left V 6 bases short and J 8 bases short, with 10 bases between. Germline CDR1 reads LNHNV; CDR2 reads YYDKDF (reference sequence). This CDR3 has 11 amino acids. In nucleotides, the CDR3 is TGTGCCACCAGTGGGGACACCGGCTACACCTTC. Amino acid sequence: CATSGDTGYTF. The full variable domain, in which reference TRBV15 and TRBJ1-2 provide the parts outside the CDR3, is DAMVIQNPRYQVTQFGKPVTLSCSQTLNHNVMYWYQQKSSQAPKLLFHYYDKDFNNEADTPDNFQSRRPNTSFCFLDIRSPGLGDTAMYLCATSGDTGYTFGSGTRLTVV.

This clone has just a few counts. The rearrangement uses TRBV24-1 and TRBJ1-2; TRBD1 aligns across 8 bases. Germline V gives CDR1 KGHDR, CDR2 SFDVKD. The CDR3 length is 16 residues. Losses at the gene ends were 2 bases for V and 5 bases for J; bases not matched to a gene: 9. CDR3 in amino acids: CATSDSRTGRRYGYTF. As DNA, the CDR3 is TGTGCCACCAGTGATTCTCGGACAGGGCGGAGATATGGCTACACCTTC.

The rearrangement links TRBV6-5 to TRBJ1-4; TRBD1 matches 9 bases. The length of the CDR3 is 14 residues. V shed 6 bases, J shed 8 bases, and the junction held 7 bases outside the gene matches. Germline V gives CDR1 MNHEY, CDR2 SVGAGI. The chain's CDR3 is CASRAGTGREKLFF. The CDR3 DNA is TGTGCCAGCAGAGCCGGGACAGGGAGGGAAAAACTGTTTTTT.

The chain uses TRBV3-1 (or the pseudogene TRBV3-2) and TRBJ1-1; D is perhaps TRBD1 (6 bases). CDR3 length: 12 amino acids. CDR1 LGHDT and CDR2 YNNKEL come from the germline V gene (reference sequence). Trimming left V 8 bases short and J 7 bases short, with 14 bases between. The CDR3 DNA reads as TGTGCCAGCTCCATCGGGGGGCGTGAAGCTTTCTTT. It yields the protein CASSIGGREAFF.

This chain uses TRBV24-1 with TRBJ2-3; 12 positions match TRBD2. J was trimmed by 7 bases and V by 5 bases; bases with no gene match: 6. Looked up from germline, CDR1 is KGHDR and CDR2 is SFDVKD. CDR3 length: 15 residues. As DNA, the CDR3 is TGTGCCACCAGTGGTTCTAGCGGGGGGGATAATACGCAGTATTTT. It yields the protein CATSGSSGGDNTQYF.

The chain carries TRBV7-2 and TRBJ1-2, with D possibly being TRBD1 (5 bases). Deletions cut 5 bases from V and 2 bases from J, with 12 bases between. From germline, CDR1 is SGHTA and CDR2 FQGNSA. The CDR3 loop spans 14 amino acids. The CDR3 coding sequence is TGTGCCAGCAGCCCCAGGAAGGGGAACTATGGCTACACCTTC. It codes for CASSPRKGNYGYTF.

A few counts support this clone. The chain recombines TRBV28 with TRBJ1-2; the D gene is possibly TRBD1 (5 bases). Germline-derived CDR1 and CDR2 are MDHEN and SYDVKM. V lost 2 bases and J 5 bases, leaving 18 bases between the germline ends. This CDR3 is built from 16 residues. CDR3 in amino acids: CASSLGGAAEIYGYTF. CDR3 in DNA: TGTGCCAGCAGTTTAGGAGGGGCCGCGGAGATATATGGCTACACCTTC.

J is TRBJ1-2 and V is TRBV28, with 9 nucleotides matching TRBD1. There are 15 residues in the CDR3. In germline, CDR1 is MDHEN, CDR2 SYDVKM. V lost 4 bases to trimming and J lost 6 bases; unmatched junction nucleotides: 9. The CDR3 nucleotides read TGTGCCAGCAGTTCCCCGGGACAGGGAAGGAATGGCTACACCTTC. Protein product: CASSSPGQGRNGYTF.

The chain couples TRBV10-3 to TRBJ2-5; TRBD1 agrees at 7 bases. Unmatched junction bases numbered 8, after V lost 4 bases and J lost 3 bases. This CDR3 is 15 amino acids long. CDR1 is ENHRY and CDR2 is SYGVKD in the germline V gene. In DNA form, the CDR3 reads TGTGCCATCAGTGCGGTGACAGGGTCGGAAGAGACCCAGTACTTC. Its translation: CAISAVTGSEETQYF.